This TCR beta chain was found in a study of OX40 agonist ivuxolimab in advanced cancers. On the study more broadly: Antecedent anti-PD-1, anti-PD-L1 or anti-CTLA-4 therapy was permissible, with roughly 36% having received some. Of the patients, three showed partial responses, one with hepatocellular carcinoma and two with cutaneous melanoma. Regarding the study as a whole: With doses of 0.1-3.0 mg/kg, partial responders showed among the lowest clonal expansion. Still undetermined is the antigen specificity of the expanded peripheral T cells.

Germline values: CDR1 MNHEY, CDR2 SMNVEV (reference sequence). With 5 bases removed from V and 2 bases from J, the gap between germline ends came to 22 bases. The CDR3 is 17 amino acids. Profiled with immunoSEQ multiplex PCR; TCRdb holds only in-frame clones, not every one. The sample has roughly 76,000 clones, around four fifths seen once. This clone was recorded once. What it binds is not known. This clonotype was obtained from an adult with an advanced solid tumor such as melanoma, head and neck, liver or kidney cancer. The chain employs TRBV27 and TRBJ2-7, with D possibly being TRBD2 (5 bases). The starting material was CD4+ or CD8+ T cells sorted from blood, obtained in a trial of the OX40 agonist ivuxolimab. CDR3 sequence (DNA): TGTGCCAGCAGTCAATATTCAGGCCCGGGGTTAGCCTACGAGCAGTACGTC. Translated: CASSQYSGPGLAYEQYV.